The rows below give T cell receptor beta chains drawn from one sample of a study of blood T cell repertoires in COVID-19. Assay: immunoSEQ multiplex PCR; the TCRdb copy retains only in-frame clones and omits some. The data show under 300,000 clones, approximately 89% seen once. Specimen: PBMCs or T cells enriched from blood (not recorded which). The receptor set was obtained from a woman in her thirties or forties who had been exposed to COVID-19. CDR3s include the opening cysteine and the closing phenylalanine or tryptophan. A D gene is named only where the DNA matches it firmly. Only some rows state a clone size, as once, few, many or a class for expanded clones.

clone size: .
D gene: .
V gene: TRBV24-1
J gene: TRBJ1-5
CDR3 DNA: TGTGCCGTTCAGGGGTATGGCAATCAGCCCCAGCATTTT
CDR3 protein: CAVQGYGNQPQHF

clone size: .
D gene: .
V gene: TRBV9
J gene: TRBJ2-2
CDR3 DNA: TGTGCCAGCAGCGCCACAGGTTCAGGGGAGCTGTTTTTT
CDR3 protein: CASSATGSGELFF

clone size: .
D gene: TRBD1
V gene: TRBV5-4
J gene: TRBJ1-2
CDR3 DNA: TGTGCCAGCAGCCCAGGTGGGACAGGAGGGTTTCAGGGCTACACCTTC
CDR3 protein: CASSPGGTGGFQGYTF

clone size: .
D gene: .
V gene: TRBV25-1
J gene: TRBJ2-2
CDR3 DNA: TGTGCCAGCTCATCCGCAGTGACCGGGGAGCTGTTTTTT
CDR3 protein: CASSSAVTGELFF

clone size: .
D gene: TRBD1
V gene: TRBV28
J gene: TRBJ1-2
CDR3 DNA: TGTGCCAGCAGTTCGGGACAGAGCGCCTTCTATGGCTACACCTTC
CDR3 protein: CASSSGQSAFYGYTF

clone size: .
D gene: .
V gene: TRBV28
J gene: TRBJ1-2
CDR3 DNA: TGTGCCAGCAGAACCCAGGGGCGAGGAGCTGGCTACACCTTC
CDR3 protein: CASRTQGRGAGYTF

clone size: .
D gene: TRBD1
V gene: TRBV7-9
J gene: TRBJ1-2
CDR3 DNA: TGTGCCAGCAGACGGACAGGGGGCGAAGGCTACACCTTC
CDR3 protein: CASRRTGGEGYTF

clone size: .
D gene: .
V gene: TRBV5-4
J gene: TRBJ2-7
CDR3 DNA: TGTGCCAGCAGCTCGACCCTTTCCCTCGGGGAGCAGTACTTC
CDR3 protein: CASSSTLSLGEQYF

clone size: .
D gene: TRBD1
V gene: TRBV9
J gene: TRBJ1-5
CDR3 DNA: TGTGCCAGCAGCCCTACAGGGGCCAATCAGCCCCAGCATTTT
CDR3 protein: CASSPTGANQPQHF

clone size: .
D gene: TRBD1
V gene: TRBV28
J gene: TRBJ2-3
CDR3 DNA: TGTGCCAGCAGTTCGACAACCAGGGGGAGCACAGATACGCAGTATTTT
CDR3 protein: CASSSTTRGSTDTQYF

clone size: .
D gene: TRBD2
V gene: TRBV5-4
J gene: TRBJ2-1
CDR3 DNA: TGTGCCAGCAGCTTGTTTGGTAGCGGGGGGCAGAGCTCCTACAATGAGCAGTTCTTC
CDR3 protein: CASSLFGSGGQSSYNEQFF

clone size: .
D gene: TRBD1
V gene: TRBV7-8
J gene: TRBJ2-2
CDR3 DNA: TGTGCCAGCAGCTCGGAGGGGACAGGGCTCACCGGGGAGCTGTTTTTT
CDR3 protein: CASSSEGTGLTGELFF

clone size: .
D gene: .
V gene: TRBV4-1
J gene: TRBJ1-6
CDR3 DNA: TGCGCCAGCAGCCAGAACGACAGGATGGGCTCACCCCTCCACTTT
CDR3 protein: CASSQNDRMGSPLHF

clone size: .
D gene: TRBD1
V gene: TRBV15
J gene: TRBJ1-5
CDR3 DNA: TGTGCCACCAGCAGAGACGACAGGGGGTACAATCAGCCCCAGCATTTT
CDR3 protein: CATSRDDRGYNQPQHF

clone size: .
D gene: .
V gene: TRBV19
J gene: TRBJ1-5
CDR3 DNA: TGTGCCAGTAGACAGGCGCATGAGAGGAATCAGCCCCAGCATTTT
CDR3 protein: CASRQAHERNQPQHF

clone size: .
D gene: .
V gene: TRBV27
J gene: TRBJ1-1
CDR3 DNA: TGTGCCAGCAGAGTAGAAGAGAACACTGAAGCTTTCTTT
CDR3 protein: CASRVEENTEAFF

clone size: once
D gene: .
V gene: TRBV18
J gene: TRBJ1-3
CDR3 DNA: TGTGCCAGCTCAGGGACTGACGGGCGCTCTGGAAACACCATATATTTT
CDR3 protein: CASSGTDGRSGNTIYF

clone size: .
D gene: .
V gene: TRBV6-2/TRBV6-3
J gene: TRBJ2-2
CDR3 DNA: TGTGCCAGCAGTTATGCCACTAGTAACACCGGGGAGCTGTTTTTT
CDR3 protein: CASSYATSNTGELFF

clone size: few
D gene: .
V gene: TRBV7-9
J gene: TRBJ1-1
CDR3 DNA: TGTGCCAGCAGCTCACCCCATAGCACTGAAGCTTTCTTT
CDR3 protein: CASSSPHSTEAFF

clone size: .
D gene: TRBD2
V gene: TRBV6-5
J gene: TRBJ2-1
CDR3 DNA: TGTGCCAGCAGTCAGAGCGGGGGAGGAAGGAATGAGCAGTTCTTC
CDR3 protein: CASSQSGGGRNEQFF

clone size: .
D gene: TRBD1
V gene: TRBV23-1
J gene: TRBJ2-5
CDR3 DNA: TGCGCCAGCAGTCGCCCCAGGGACAGGAAGGAGACCCAGTACTTC
CDR3 protein: CASSRPRDRKETQYF

clone size: .
D gene: .
V gene: TRBV27
J gene: TRBJ2-3
CDR3 DNA: TGTGCCAGCAGCGGGTTCCCAGATACGCAGTATTTT
CDR3 protein: CASSGFPDTQYF

clone size: .
D gene: TRBD1
V gene: TRBV7-3
J gene: TRBJ1-6
CDR3 DNA: TGTGCCAGCAGCTTCCTAACAGGGGATCCCCTCCACTTT
CDR3 protein: CASSFLTGDPLHF

clone size: .
D gene: .
V gene: TRBV5-3
J gene: TRBJ2-6
CDR3 DNA: TGTGCCAGAAGCTTGGCTGGCGTTCAGGACTCTGGGGCCAACGTCCTGACTTTC
CDR3 protein: CARSLAGVQDSGANVLTF

clone size: .
D gene: TRBD1
V gene: TRBV28
J gene: TRBJ1-3
CDR3 DNA: TGTGCCAGCAGTTTTCACAGGGGAGCGGCTGGAAACACCATATATTTT
CDR3 protein: CASSFHRGAAGNTIYF

clone size: .
D gene: .
V gene: TRBV9
J gene: TRBJ1-2
CDR3 DNA: TGTGCCAGCGGCCACGGTCAAGCGACTGGCTACACCTTC
CDR3 protein: CASGHGQATGYTF

clone size: .
D gene: TRBD1
V gene: TRBV7-2
J gene: TRBJ1-2
CDR3 DNA: TGTGCCAGCAGCGTGACAGGGAGCTATGGCTACACCTTC
CDR3 protein: CASSVTGSYGYTF